The 19 T cell receptor beta chains listed next were all sequenced from one sample in a study of blood T cell repertoires in COVID-19. Some clones are missing from TCRdb's copy, which holds only in-frame ones; the method was immunoSEQ multiplex PCR. Of approximately 52,000 clones in the sample, about 86% are singletons; the top ten hold 1.3%. Sequencing was performed on peripheral blood. These receptors were obtained from a man between 60 and 75 years old with acute or convalescent COVID-19.

The CDR3 protein is CASSLQGLPSGDQKYF. The CDR3 DNA is TGTGCCAGCAGCTTACAAGGGTTGCCTAGCGGCGATCAGAAGTATTTT. The chain links TRBV5-8 to TRBJ2-3, with TRBD2 matching over 7 bases. The ends lost 2 bases at V and 13 bases at J; junction bases unmatched: 19. This CDR3 region has 16 residues. Germline CDR1 reads SGHTS; CDR2 reads YDEGEE.

In this sample, this clone turned up a few times. This chain joins TRBV18 and TRBJ2-5, with D tentatively TRBD2 (5 bases). There are 15 residues in the CDR3. V was clipped by 2 bases and J by 2 bases, with 12 bases between them. Germline V gene sequence: CDR1 KGHSH, CDR2 LQKENI. This chain's CDR3 is CASSPGLTGQETQYF. CDR3 bases: TGTGCCAGCTCACCAGGACTTACTGGGCAAGAGACCCAGTACTTC.

The DNA of the CDR3 is TGTGCCAGTAGTATAGGCGGGGGGGTGGAGGTGAATACGCAGTATTTT. Encoded protein: CASSIGGGVEVNTQYF. The chain is built from TRBV19 and TRBJ2-3; 9 bases fit TRBD2. Germline V gene lookup returns CDR1 LNHDA and CDR2 SQIVND (reference sequence). There are 16 residues in the CDR3. Trimming took 1 base from V and 7 from J; bases not matched to a gene: 9.

This chain connects TRBV3-1 (or the pseudogene TRBV3-2) to TRBJ2-1, with a possible D match to TRBD2 (6 bases). CDR1 and CDR2 (germline): LGHDT, YNNKEL (reference sequence). V dropped 1 base and J dropped 10 bases, with 17 bases sitting between them. The CDR3 length is 15 residues. CDR3 DNA: TGTGCCAGCAGCCAAGGGTCGAGCGGGCCCCGAGAGCAGTTCTTC. Translation: CASSQGSSGPREQFF.

The rearrangement links TRBV19 to TRBJ2-2; 7 nucleotides line up with TRBD2. In germline, CDR1 is LNHDA, CDR2 SQIVND (reference sequence). The CDR3 spans 14 residues. Unmatched junction bases numbered 0, after V lost 1 base and J lost 4 bases. The CDR3 is CASSIASGTGELFF. The CDR3 nucleotides read TGTGCCAGTAGTATAGCTAGCGGCACCGGGGAGCTGTTTTTT. Full variable domain (rest looked up from reference TRBV19 and TRBJ2-2): DGGITQSPKYLFRKEGQNVTLSCEQNLNHDAMYWYRQDPGQGLRLIYYSQIVNDFQKGDIAEGYSVSREKKESFPLTVTSAQKNPTAFYLCASSIASGTGELFFGEGSRLTVL.

The chain has TRBV7-2 and TRBJ2-1, with TRBD2 identical over 14 bases. With V trimmed by 4 bases and J by 7 bases, 12 bases remained unmatched. This CDR3 is built from 18 residues. Germline V lookup: CDR1 SGHTA, CDR2 FQGNSA. In DNA form, the CDR3 reads TGTGCCAGCAGCTCCCAGGGTAGGACTAGCGGGGGGAGGAATGAGCAGTTCTTC. This gives the protein CASSSQGRTSGGRNEQFF.

The DNA for the CDR3 is TGTGCCAGCAGCCAACCGGGACTAGCGGGGAACAATGAGCAGTTCTTC. This translates into CASSQPGLAGNNEQFF. V is TRBV3-1 (or the pseudogene TRBV3-2) and J is TRBJ2-1; TRBD2 matches 13 bases. V trimming: 2 bases; J trimming: 5 bases; junction bases outside the gene matches: 3. This CDR3 region has 16 residues. Per germline, CDR1 LGHDT and CDR2 YNNKEL (reference sequence).

This clone is a singleton in its sample. The chain combines TRBV6-2 or TRBV6-3 with TRBJ2-5; D unresolved. V dropped 5 bases and J dropped 5 bases, with 9 bases sitting between them. The CDR3 runs 12 residues. CDR1 and CDR2 from the germline V gene are MNHEY and SVGEGT. CDR3 coding DNA: TGTGCCAGCAGTCAAAATCGGGAGACCCAGTACTTC. Amino acids: CASSQNRETQYF.

This chain connects TRBV6-5 to TRBJ1-6; 8 bases agree with TRBD1. The CDR3 contains 15 residues. V lost 6 bases and J lost 7; bases outside the gene matches: 8. Germline CDR1 and CDR2: MNHEY and SVGAGI. In DNA, the CDR3 is TGTGCCAGCAGAACTGGGACAGGAGAGAATTCACCCCTCCACTTT. Translating it yields CASRTGTGENSPLHF.

The rearrangement uses TRBV4-3 and TRBJ1-2; 8 bases match TRBD1. V was pared by 4 bases and J by 3 bases, with 13 bases of the junction left unmatched. The CDR3 loop spans 17 amino acids. Germline CDR1 is LGHNA and CDR2 is YSLEER. The chain's CDR3 is CASSPYGQGKGDYGYTF. CDR3 DNA: TGCGCCAGCAGCCCTTACGGACAGGGAAAGGGAGACTATGGCTACACCTTC.

The chain recombines TRBV20-1 with TRBJ2-1; 7 bases map to TRBD1. Per the germline V gene, CDR1 is DFQATT and CDR2 is SNEGSKA (reference sequence). The ends lost 3 bases at V and 8 bases at J; junction bases unmatched: 13. The CDR3 totals 15 residues. In nucleotides, the CDR3 is TGCAGTGCTAGTGGAACAGGGGTAACTCTCGATGAGCAGTTCTTC. The encoded protein is CSASGTGVTLDEQFF.

The chain has TRBV3-1 (or the pseudogene TRBV3-2) and TRBJ2-1; a possible D gene is TRBD1 (6 bases). Trimming left V 2 bases short and J 12 bases short, with 11 bases between. CDR1 and CDR2 from the germline V gene are LGHDT and YNNKEL (reference sequence). The CDR3 has 12 amino acids. The CDR3 DNA reads as TGTGCCAGCAGCCAACCGACAGGCGGGCAGTTCTTC. As protein: CASSQPTGGQFF.

The V gene is TRBV19, the J gene TRBJ1-2; D may be TRBD1 (5 bases). V lost 4 bases to trimming and J lost 6 bases, with 15 bases between them. Germline-derived CDR1 and CDR2 are LNHDA and SQIVND (reference sequence). CDR3 size: 14 residues. The CDR3 DNA reads TGTGCCAGTAGTAGCCGGGACTCCTCTGATGGCTACACCTTC. Translating it yields CASSSRDSSDGYTF. The whole variable domain, remainder taken from reference TRBV19 and TRBJ1-2, is DGGITQSPKYLFRKEGQNVTLSCEQNLNHDAMYWYRQDPGQGLRLIYYSQIVNDFQKGDIAEGYSVSREKKESFPLTVTSAQKNPTAFYLCASSSRDSSDGYTFGSGTRLTVV.

The chain's CDR3 is CASISTWPENTEAFF. The DNA for the CDR3 is TGTGCCAGTATTTCGACATGGCCAGAAAACACTGAAGCTTTCTTT. The V gene is TRBV3-1 (or the pseudogene TRBV3-2), the J gene TRBJ1-1, with no clear D. The germline V and J ends were trimmed by 9 bases and 2 bases, with 19 bases remaining between them. CDR3 length equals 15 residues. Looked up from germline, CDR1 is LGHDT and CDR2 is YNNKEL (reference sequence).

The chain uses TRBV5-4 and TRBJ2-3; no firm D call. This CDR3 region has 13 residues. Trimming shortened V by 5 bases and J by 10 bases, and 17 bases separated the two germline ends. Germline assignment: CDR1 SGHNT and CDR2 YYREEE (reference sequence). The chain's CDR3 is CASRGDARRAQYF. CDR3 sequence (DNA): TGTGCCAGCAGGGGTGACGCCCGACGGGCGCAGTATTTT.

The chain uses TRBV12-3 or TRBV12-4 and TRBJ2-1; 7 nucleotides line up with TRBD1. With V trimmed by 3 bases and J by 14 bases, 10 bases remained unmatched. The CDR3 is 13 amino acids. CDR3 sequence: CASSFDRVSIKFF. DNA for the CDR3: TGTGCCAGCAGTTTCGACAGGGTTAGCATAAAGTTCTTC.

The table lists this clone with a count of one. The chain joins TRBV6-6 to TRBJ2-7; D is possibly TRBD1 (6 bases). Looked up from germline, CDR1 is MNHNY and CDR2 is SVGAGI (reference sequence). This CDR3 is 15 amino acids long. With 4 bases removed from V and 6 bases from J, the gap between germline ends came to 19 bases. The CDR3 bases are TGTGCCAGCAGTTCGGATGGCAGGGGATCTGGCGAGCAGTACTTC. Translating it yields CASSSDGRGSGEQYF.

CDR3 amino acids: CASSQDLARNTEAFF. In DNA, the CDR3 is TGCGCCAGCAGCCAAGATCTCGCCAGGAACACTGAAGCTTTCTTT. V and J are TRBV4-3 and TRBJ1-1, with D hard to call. Germline assignment: CDR1 LGHNA and CDR2 YSLEER. This CDR3 contains 15 residues. V was shortened by 0 bases and J by 1 base, with 9 bases between the two germline ends.

The chain carries TRBV6-2 or TRBV6-3 and TRBJ2-2; D not certain. The V gene lost 7 bases and the J gene lost 1 base, with 16 bases spanning the gap. Germline V gene data show CDR1 as MNHEY and CDR2 as SVGEGT. The CDR3 runs 16 residues. Here the CDR3 DNA reads TGTGCCAGCATCCCCGGGTTTATTCGGAACACCGGGGAGCTGTTTTTT. Protein sequence: CASIPGFIRNTGELFF.